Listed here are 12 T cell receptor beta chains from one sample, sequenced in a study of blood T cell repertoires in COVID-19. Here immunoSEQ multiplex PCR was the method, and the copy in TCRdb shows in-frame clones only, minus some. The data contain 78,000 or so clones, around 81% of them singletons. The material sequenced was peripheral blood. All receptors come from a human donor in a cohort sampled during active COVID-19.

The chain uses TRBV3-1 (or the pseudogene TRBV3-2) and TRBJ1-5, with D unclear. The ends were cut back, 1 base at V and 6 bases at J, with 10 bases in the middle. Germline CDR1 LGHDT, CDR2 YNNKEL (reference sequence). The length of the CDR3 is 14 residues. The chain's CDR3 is CASSQGQSSQPQHF. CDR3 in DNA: TGTGCCAGCAGCCAAGGGCAGTCTAGTCAGCCCCAGCATTTT.

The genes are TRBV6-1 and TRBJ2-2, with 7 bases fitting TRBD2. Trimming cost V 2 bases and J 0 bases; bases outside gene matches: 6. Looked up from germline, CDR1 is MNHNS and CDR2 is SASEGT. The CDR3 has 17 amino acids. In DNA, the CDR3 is TGTGCCAGCAGTGAACGCCGTGGGGGGGCGAACACCGGGGAGCTGTTTTTT. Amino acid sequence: CASSERRGGANTGELFF.

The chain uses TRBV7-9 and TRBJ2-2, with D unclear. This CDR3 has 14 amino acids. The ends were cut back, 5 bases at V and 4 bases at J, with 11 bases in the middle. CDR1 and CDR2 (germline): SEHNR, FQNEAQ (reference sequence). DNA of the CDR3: TGTGCCAGCAGCATGACTTTACCCACCGGGGAGCTGTTTTTT. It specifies CASSMTLPTGELFF.

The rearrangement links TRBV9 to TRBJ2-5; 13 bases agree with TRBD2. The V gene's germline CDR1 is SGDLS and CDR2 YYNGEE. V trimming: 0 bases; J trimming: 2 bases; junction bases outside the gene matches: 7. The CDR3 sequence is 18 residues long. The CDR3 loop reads CASSVALGTSGVQETQYF. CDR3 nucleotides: TGTGCCAGCAGCGTAGCACTCGGGACTAGCGGGGTACAAGAGACCCAGTACTTC.

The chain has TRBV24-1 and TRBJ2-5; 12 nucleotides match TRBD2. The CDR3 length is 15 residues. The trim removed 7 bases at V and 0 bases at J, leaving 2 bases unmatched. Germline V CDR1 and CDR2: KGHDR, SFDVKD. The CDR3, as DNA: TGTGCCACCAGCCTAGCGGGAGGGTACCAAGAGACCCAGTACTTC. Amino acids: CATSLAGGYQETQYF.

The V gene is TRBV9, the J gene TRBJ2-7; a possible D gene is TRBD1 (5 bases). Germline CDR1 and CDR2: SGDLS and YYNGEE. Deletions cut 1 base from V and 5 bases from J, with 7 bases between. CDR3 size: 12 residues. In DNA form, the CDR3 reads TGTGCCAGCAGCGTAAAGGGGAACGAGCAGTACTTC. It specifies CASSVKGNEQYF.

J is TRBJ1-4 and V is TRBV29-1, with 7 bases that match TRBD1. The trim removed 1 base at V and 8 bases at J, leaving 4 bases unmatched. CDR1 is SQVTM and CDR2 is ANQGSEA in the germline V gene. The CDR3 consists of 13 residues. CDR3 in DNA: TGCAGCGTTGAAGGACAGGGCTACGAAAAACTGTTTTTT. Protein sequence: CSVEGQGYEKLFF.

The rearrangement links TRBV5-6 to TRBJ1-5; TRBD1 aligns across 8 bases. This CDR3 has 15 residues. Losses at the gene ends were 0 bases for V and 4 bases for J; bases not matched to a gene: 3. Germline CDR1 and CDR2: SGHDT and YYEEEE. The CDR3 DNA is TGTGCCAGCAGCTTGGACAGGGGGTTGAATCAGCCCCAGCATTTT. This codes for CASSLDRGLNQPQHF.

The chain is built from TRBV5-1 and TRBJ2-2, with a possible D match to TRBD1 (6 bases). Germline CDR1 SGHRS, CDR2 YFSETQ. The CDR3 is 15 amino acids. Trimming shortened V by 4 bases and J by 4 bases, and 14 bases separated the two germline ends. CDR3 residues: CASSPDSIATGELFF. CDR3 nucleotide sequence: TGCGCCAGCAGCCCGGACAGCATAGCCACCGGGGAGCTGTTTTTT.

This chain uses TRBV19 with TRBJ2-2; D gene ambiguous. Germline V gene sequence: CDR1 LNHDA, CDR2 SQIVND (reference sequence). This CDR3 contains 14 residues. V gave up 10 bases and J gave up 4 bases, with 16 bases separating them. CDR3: CATLTLLGTGELFF. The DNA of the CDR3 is TGTGCCACCCTGACACTGCTGGGCACCGGGGAGCTGTTTTTT.

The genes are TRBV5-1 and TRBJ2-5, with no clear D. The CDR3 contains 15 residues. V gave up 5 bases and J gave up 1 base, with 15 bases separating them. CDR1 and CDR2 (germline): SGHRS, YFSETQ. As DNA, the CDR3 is TGCGCCAGCAGTTTCGTAAGCACGAGCCAAGAGACCCAGTACTTC. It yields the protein CASSFVSTSQETQYF.

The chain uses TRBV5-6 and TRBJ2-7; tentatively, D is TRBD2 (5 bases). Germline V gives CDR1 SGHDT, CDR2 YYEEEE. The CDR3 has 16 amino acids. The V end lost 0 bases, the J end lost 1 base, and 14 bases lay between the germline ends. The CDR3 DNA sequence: TGTGCCAGCAGCTTGGCCGAGGGAAAGGCGTCCTACGAGCAGTACTTC. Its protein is CASSLAEGKASYEQYF.